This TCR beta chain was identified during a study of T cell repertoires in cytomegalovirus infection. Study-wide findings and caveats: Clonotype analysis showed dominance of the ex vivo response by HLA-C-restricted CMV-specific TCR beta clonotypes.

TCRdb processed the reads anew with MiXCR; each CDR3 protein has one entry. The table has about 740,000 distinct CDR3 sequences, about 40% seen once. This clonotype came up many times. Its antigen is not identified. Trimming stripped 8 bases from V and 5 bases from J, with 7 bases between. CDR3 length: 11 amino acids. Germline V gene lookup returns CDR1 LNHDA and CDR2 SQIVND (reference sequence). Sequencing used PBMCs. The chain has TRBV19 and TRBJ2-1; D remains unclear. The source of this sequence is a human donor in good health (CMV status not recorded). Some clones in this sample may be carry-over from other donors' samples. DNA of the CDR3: TGTGCCAGTCGGGCACACAATGAGCAGTTCTTC. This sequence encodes CASRAHNEQFF.